The next 3 T cell receptor beta chains were all read from a single sample in a study of cytomegalovirus exposure and HLA in healthy donors. A multiplex PCR was run with 60 Vbeta primers and 13 Jbeta primers. Assay: immunoSEQ multiplex PCR; the TCRdb copy retains only in-frame clones and omits some. Among fewer than 150,000 clones listed, approximately 80% were seen once. The source material was PBMCs. The receptors originated from a woman aged 40 to 50 in good health and CMV-seropositive.

This clone was found once. The V call is TRBV9, the J call TRBJ2-7; TRBD2 might be the D (5 bases). The CDR3 is 15 amino acids. Germline loops: CDR1 SGDLS, CDR2 YYNGEE. Trimming pared 0 bases from V and 1 base from J, leaving 11 bases between. CDR3: CASSVEGGFSYEQYF. For the CDR3, the DNA is TGTGCCAGCAGCGTAGAGGGCGGGTTTTCCTACGAGCAGTACTTC.

This rearrangement joins TRBV13 to TRBJ1-1, with TRBD1 identical over 8 bases. The ends lost 5 bases at V and 3 bases at J; junction bases unmatched: 2. The germline gives CDR1 PRHDT, CDR2 FYEKMQ (reference sequence). This CDR3 contains 13 residues. DNA for the CDR3: TGTGCCAGCAGCCTGGACAGGGACACTGAAGCTTTCTTT. It yields the protein CASSLDRDTEAFF.

This clone was counted a few times. The rearrangement uses TRBV27 and TRBJ2-3, with 10 bases fitting TRBD2. V gave up 3 bases and J gave up 4 bases; unmatched junction bases: 10. Germline V gene data show CDR1 as MNHEY and CDR2 as SMNVEV (reference sequence). The CDR3 is made up of 17 amino acids. In nucleotides, the CDR3 is TGTGCCAGCAGTTTTCGGCCTAGCGGGAGTAACGCAGATACGCAGTATTTT. As protein: CASSFRPSGSNADTQYF.